This T cell receptor (beta chain) emerged from a study of cytomegalovirus exposure and HLA in healthy donors. General observations from the study: Later analysis identified 16,951 TCR beta sequences associated with HLA alleles, using a false discovery rate threshold of 0.05.

Amplification used 60 Vbeta primers and 13 Jbeta primers. Method: immunoSEQ multiplex PCR; TCRdb's copy keeps in-frame clones and lacks some. The sample includes about 160,000 clones, 80% seen only once; the top ten take 4% to 5%. This clone came up a few times. Its antigen is undetermined. Germline assignment: CDR1 GTSNPN and CDR2 SVGIG (reference sequence). There are 13 residues in the CDR3. Material: PBMCs. The chain has TRBV30 and TRBJ1-3, with 8 bases that match TRBD1. The source of this sequence is a man aged 25-45 years in good health and CMV-seronegative. The CDR3, as DNA: TGTGCAGTCGACAGGGGCTCTGGAAACACCATATATTTT. Translating it yields CAVDRGSGNTIYF.